These T cell receptor beta chains were read from a single sample in a study of cytomegalovirus exposure and HLA in healthy donors. The assay was immunoSEQ multiplex PCR, and TCRdb's table has in-frame clones only and misses some. The sample includes about 120,000 clones, 75% to 90% of them seen just once. Sequencing was carried out using PBMCs. Source of these receptors: a female donor in good health and CMV-seropositive. Each CDR3 is given with its conserved first and last residue. D genes are given only for firm matches. Some rows mark clone size as missing; the rest say once, few, many or name a class of expanded clone.

few	TRBV28	TRBJ1-1	TRBD1	TGTGCCAGCAGCCTAGGCAGCCTCGGGACAGTGAACACTGAAGCTTTCTTT	CASSLGSLGTVNTEAFF
few	TRBV4-2	TRBJ1-5	NA	TGTGCCAGCAGCCAAGACAGTCAGCCCCAGCATTTT	CASSQDSQPQHF
NA	TRBV6-5	TRBJ1-2	NA	TGTGCCAGCAGGCTCTCAGGCGGGGGCCCCTATGGCTACACCTTC	CASRLSGGGPYGYTF
NA	TRBV7-9	TRBJ1-1	NA	TGTGCCAGCAAGTTTTTAGGGGATGACACTGAAGCTTTCTTT	CASKFLGDDTEAFF
few	TRBV7-9	TRBJ2-7	TRBD2	TGTGCCAGCAGCTTCGGCGGGGGGCCTACCTACGAGCAGTACTTC	CASSFGGGPTYEQYF
NA	TRBV5-4	TRBJ1-2	NA	TGTGCCAGCAGCTTACCAGGGAATTTAGGCTACACCTTC	CASSLPGNLGYTF
NA	TRBV9	TRBJ1-5	NA	TGTGCCAGCAGCGTGGACGCGGGTAATCAGCCCCAGCATTTT	CASSVDAGNQPQHF
NA	TRBV27	TRBJ1-3	NA	TGTGCCAGCAGTTTATCTGGGAGTTCTGGAAACACCATATATTTT	CASSLSGSSGNTIYF
NA	TRBV9	TRBJ2-7	NA	TGTGCCAGCAGCCCCGCCGGGACACAGCACTACGAGCAGTACTTC	CASSPAGTQHYEQYF
NA	TRBV29-1	TRBJ1-1	NA	TGCAGCGTTGCCCCGGGGGGCACTGAAGCTTTCTTT	CSVAPGGTEAFF
NA	TRBV5-4	TRBJ1-2	NA	TGTGCCAGCACCTTTGGGGGCCGGACAATAGCTAACTATGGCTACACCTTC	CASTFGGRTIANYGYTF
few	TRBV5-1	TRBJ2-1	TRBD2	TGCGCCAGCAGCTGGGGACTAGCGGGGGGGTCAGGTGAGCAGTTCTTC	CASSWGLAGGSGEQFF
NA	TRBV10-1	TRBJ1-5	NA	TGCGCCAGCAGTGAGCTTTTTCCCCAGGGTGGCAATCAGCCCCAGCATTTT	CASSELFPQGGNQPQHF
few	TRBV18	TRBJ1-2	NA	TGTGCCAGCTCAACGGCTGGAGGGAGGGGCTACACCTTC	CASSTAGGRGYTF
NA	TRBV4-3	TRBJ2-1	TRBD2	TGCGCCAGCAGCCAAGATCAGCTAGCGGGGGCCAATGAGCAGTTCTTC	CASSQDQLAGANEQFF
NA	TRBV5-4	TRBJ2-5	NA	TGTGCCAGCAGCTTGCGGCAGGGAGGAGAGGAGACCCAGTACTTC	CASSLRQGGEETQYF
few	TRBV7-9	TRBJ2-3	NA	TGTGCCAGCCGCCCCTGGGCTCAAAGTCCAGATACGCAGTATTTT	CASRPWAQSPDTQYF
NA	TRBV30	TRBJ1-1	NA	TGTGCCTGGAGTGTCTCGGGGAGCACTGAAGCTTTCTTT	CAWSVSGSTEAFF
NA	TRBV30	TRBJ1-2	NA	TGTGCCTGGTCCGCAGGGCTGCGCTACGGCTACACCTTC	CAWSAGLRYGYTF
NA	TRBV6-1	TRBJ2-4	TRBD1	TGTGCCAGCAGTGAATACGGGACAGCATCTGCCAAAAACATTCAGTACTTC	CASSEYGTASAKNIQYF
NA	TRBV6-6	TRBJ2-7	NA	TGTGCCAGCAGTTACTCGACAGTGGGGTCCTACGAGCAGTACTTC	CASSYSTVGSYEQYF
NA	TRBV29-1	TRBJ1-4	NA	TGCAGCGTTGGCGAGGGCGGTGAAAAACTGTTTTTT	CSVGEGGEKLFF
few	TRBV6-6	TRBJ1-1	NA	TGTGCCAGCAGCCTAGATCCGAACACTGAAGCTTTCTTT	CASSLDPNTEAFF
NA	TRBV7-8	TRBJ2-5	TRBD2	TGTGCCAGCAGCCCTCGGGGGGTGGGCAACTGGGAGACCCAGTACTTC	CASSPRGVGNWETQYF
NA	TRBV4-1	TRBJ1-4	NA	TGCGCCAGCAGCCAAGACATGACAGCTGAAAAACTGTTTTTT	CASSQDMTAEKLFF
NA	TRBV9	TRBJ2-2	NA	TGTGCCAGCAGCGTAGCCGGCGGGGAGCTGTTTTTT	CASSVAGGELFF
NA	TRBV7-2	TRBJ1-4	NA	TGTGCCAGCAGCTTTCTCCGGGAAAATGAAAAACTGTTTTTT	CASSFLRENEKLFF
NA	TRBV6-5	TRBJ1-1	NA	TGTGCCAGCTCATCGAACACTGAAGCTTTCTTT	CASSSNTEAFF
once	TRBV7-9	TRBJ2-3	NA	TGTGCCAGCAGCTTAGGAAGGGGCCCCACAGATACGCAGTATTTT	CASSLGRGPTDTQYF
NA	TRBV9	TRBJ2-7	TRBD2	TGTGCCAGCAGCGTAGATACGACTAGCGACGAGCAGTACTTC	CASSVDTTSDEQYF
NA	TRBV28	TRBJ2-5	NA	TGTGCCAGCGAGACCGTTGGAGGGACCCAGTACTTC	CASETVGGTQYF
NA	TRBV7-2	TRBJ2-7	NA	TGTGCCAGCAGCTTATACGGGTTGACCTACGAGCAGTACTTC	CASSLYGLTYEQYF
NA	TRBV6-6	TRBJ2-1	TRBD2	TGTGCCAGCAGTTTCGGGGACTATCTTGTCAATGAGCAGTTCTTC	CASSFGDYLVNEQFF
few	TRBV6-1	TRBJ1-3	NA	TGTGCCAGCCGACAGAACTCTGGAAACACCATATATTTT	CASRQNSGNTIYF
NA	TRBV19	TRBJ1-3	NA	TGTGCCAGTAGTATCCCCGTCTCTGGAAACACCATATATTTT	CASSIPVSGNTIYF
NA	TRBV19	TRBJ1-1	NA	TGTGCCAGTAGTACGACAGGCTTGAACACTGAAGCTTTCTTT	CASSTTGLNTEAFF
few	TRBV5-6	TRBJ1-1	TRBD1	TGTGCCAGCAGCTTGGCAGGGGGCGCGAACACTGAAGCTTTCTTT	CASSLAGGANTEAFF
NA	TRBV7-3	TRBJ2-1	TRBD2	TGTGCCAGCAGGTTCAGCGGGGGGTCTTACAATGAGCAGTTCTTC	CASRFSGGSYNEQFF
few	TRBV5-1	TRBJ2-2	NA	TGCGCCAGCAGAGGCCAGGACACCGGGGAGCTGTTTTTT	CASRGQDTGELFF
once	TRBV9	TRBJ2-3	TRBD1	TGTGCCAGCAGCGTCGGACAGGGGGGGACAGATACGCAGTATTTT	CASSVGQGGTDTQYF
NA	TRBV29-1	TRBJ1-1	NA	TGCAGCGTTACGGGTTGGGTTGTCACTGAAGCTTTCTTT	CSVTGWVVTEAFF
NA	TRBV11-2	TRBJ2-7	TRBD1	TGTGCCAGCAGCCATGACAGGGACACCTACGGGCAGTACTTC	CASSHDRDTYGQYF
NA	TRBV7-2	TRBJ2-7	TRBD2	TGTGCCAGTCAAAGACTAGCGGGGACTTACGAGCAGTACTTC	CASQRLAGTYEQYF
NA	TRBV6-5	TRBJ1-2	TRBD1	TGTGCCAGCAGTTACCAGGCAGGGGGCGACTATGGCTACACCTTC	CASSYQAGGDYGYTF
few	TRBV6-6	TRBJ1-2	TRBD1	TGTGCCAGCAGTTACACCGGACAGGGAGGATACTATGGCTACACCTTC	CASSYTGQGGYYGYTF
few	TRBV6-1	TRBJ1-3	NA	TGTGCCAGCAGTGACATCTCTGGAAACACCATATATTTT	CASSDISGNTIYF
NA	TRBV28	TRBJ1-2	TRBD1	TGTGCCAGCAGTCCGGGACAGGTTTTCTCTAACTATGGCTACACCTTC	CASSPGQVFSNYGYTF
once	TRBV6-4	TRBJ2-2	TRBD2	TGTGCCAGCCCTATTTCTGGGCGGGGGGGTATCGGGGAGCTGTTTTTT	CASPISGRGGIGELFF
NA	TRBV4-2	TRBJ1-5	NA	TGTGCCAGCAGGGGTGGGAGGGCTCAGCCCCAGCATTTT	CASRGGRAQPQHF
NA	TRBV6-1	TRBJ1-2	TRBD1	TGTGCCAGCAGTGAAGGAGGACAGGGGGCGCCTGGCTACACCTTC	CASSEGGQGAPGYTF
NA	TRBV5-4	TRBJ2-7	NA	TGTGCCAGCCGCTCGTCGATAGGGGGGGGCTCCTACGAGCAGTACTTC	CASRSSIGGGSYEQYF
NA	TRBV7-9	TRBJ1-2	NA	TGTGCCAGCAGCCAAGAACAGACTAGAGGCTACACCTTC	CASSQEQTRGYTF
NA	TRBV10-3	TRBJ1-5	TRBD1	TGTGCCATCAGTTTACAGGGGGCTCCCAATCAGCCCCAGCATTTT	CAISLQGAPNQPQHF
NA	TRBV5-1	TRBJ2-7	NA	TGCGCCAGCAGCTTTGACGGGCAGGGGTTCTACGAGCAGTACTTC	CASSFDGQGFYEQYF
NA	TRBV27	TRBJ2-7	NA	TGTGCCAGCAGTTTAGGTAGCGGATTCTCCTACGAGCAGTACTTC	CASSLGSGFSYEQYF